These 10 T cell receptor beta chains were all obtained from the same sample, sequenced in a study of T cell responses to AZD1222 COVID-19 vaccine. Libraries were prepared by immunoSEQ multiplex PCR; TCRdb keeps only in-frame clonotypes and omits some of them. The sample holds 100,000 to 120,000 clones; 85% to 95% are singletons and the top ten take 2.9%. The sequencing here drew on peripheral blood, taken 28 days after the second AZD1222 dose. The receptors were gathered from an adult who received the AZD1222 COVID-19 vaccine.

V gene TRBV29-1 combines with J gene TRBJ1-2; D gene uncertain. This CDR3 comprises 13 residues. The germline V gene has CDR1 SQVTM and CDR2 ANQGSEA. Trimming took off 4 bases at V and 1 base at J, with 10 bases between the two ends. In DNA, the CDR3 is TGCAGCGTTGGACCAGTAGGTAACTATGGCTACACCTTC. It translates to CSVGPVGNYGYTF.

This clone was counted a single time. The chain is built from TRBV3-1 (or the pseudogene TRBV3-2) and TRBJ1-1; D call uncertain. The germline CDR1 and CDR2 sequences are LGHDT and YNNKEL (reference sequence). V dropped 3 bases and J dropped 3 bases, with 5 bases sitting between them. This CDR3 has 12 residues. The CDR3 region is CASSQGHTEAFF. DNA of the CDR3: TGTGCCAGCAGCCAGGGTCACACTGAAGCTTTCTTT.

The chain employs TRBV14 and TRBJ1-6; D possibly corresponds to TRBD1 (5 bases). Trimming shortened V by 2 bases and J by 9 bases, and 14 bases separated the two germline ends. Germline V gene lookup returns CDR1 SGHDN and CDR2 FVKESK. The CDR3 is 15 amino acids. CDR3 sequence reads: CASSQQGTGGSPLHF. CDR3 DNA: TGTGCCAGCAGCCAACAGGGAACTGGGGGTTCACCCCTCCACTTT.

The CDR3 region is CASSLGHMNTEAFF. In DNA, the CDR3 is TGTGCCAGCAGCCTGGGACACATGAACACTGAAGCTTTCTTT. The rearrangement links TRBV6-6 to TRBJ1-1, with a tentative D call TRBD1 (6 bases). Trimming stripped 6 bases from V and 0 bases from J, with 11 bases between. The CDR3 sequence is 14 residues long. Germline V CDR1 and CDR2: MNHNY, SVGAGI (reference sequence).

The chain links TRBV4-2 to TRBJ2-3; TRBD1 is a possible D gene (6 bases). The CDR3 has 15 amino acids. Germline V gene data show CDR1 as LGHNA and CDR2 as YNFKEQ. Trimming left V 3 bases short and J 2 bases short, with 12 bases between. In DNA, the CDR3 is TGTGCCAGCAGCCACATGGACAGACCCACAGATACGCAGTATTTT. Its protein product is CASSHMDRPTDTQYF.

The genes are TRBV7-2 and TRBJ1-2, with 11 bases identical to TRBD1. Germline lookup yields CDR1 SGHTA and CDR2 FQGNSA. The CDR3 has 16 amino acids. Trimming took 1 base from V and 7 from J; bases not matched to a gene: 8. CDR3 protein: CASSLGWTGGASGYTF. CDR3 DNA sequence: TGTGCCAGCAGCTTAGGGTGGACAGGGGGCGCGAGTGGCTACACCTTC. Filled out from reference TRBV7-2 and TRBJ1-2, the complete variable domain reads GAGVSQSPSNKVTEKGKDVELRCDPISGHTALYWYRQSLGQGLEFLIYFQGNSAPDKSGLPSDRFSAERTGGSVSTLTIQRTQQEDSAVYLCASSLGWTGGASGYTFGSGTRLTVV.

The chain has TRBV3-1 (or the pseudogene TRBV3-2) and TRBJ1-2, with D unresolved. This CDR3 is built from 14 residues. Trimming stripped 0 bases from V and 7 bases from J, with 12 bases between. CDR1 and CDR2 from the germline V gene are LGHDT and YNNKEL (reference sequence). The CDR3 is CASSQDRRLGGYTF. Written as DNA, the CDR3 is TGTGCCAGCAGCCAAGACCGTCGACTAGGTGGCTACACCTTC.

V and J are TRBV5-6 and TRBJ1-1, with TRBD1 matching over 9 bases. Germline V gene lookup returns CDR1 SGHDT and CDR2 YYEEEE. This CDR3 has 15 amino acids. Trimming removed 5 bases from V and 1 base from J; junction bases left unmatched: 6. CDR3 DNA sequence: TGTGCCAGCAGAGGGGGGGACAGGGCGAACACTGAAGCTTTCTTT. This encodes CASRGGDRANTEAFF.

The genes are TRBV7-6 and TRBJ1-3, with a weak D call TRBD1 (6 bases). This CDR3 is built from 15 residues. The germline V and J ends were trimmed by 4 bases and 4 bases, with 14 bases remaining between them. CDR1 and CDR2 (germline): SGHVS, FNYEAQ. CDR3 bases: TGTGCCAGCAGCTCCCGGACAGTCTACGGAAACACCATATATTTT. This translates into CASSSRTVYGNTIYF.

This clone was counted once. The CDR3 DNA follows: TGTGCCAGCTCACAGGGGGTCGGCTCACCCCTCCACTTT. Its translation is CASSQGVGSPLHF. This chain joins TRBV5-6 and TRBJ1-6; 8 positions match TRBD1. V lost 7 bases, J lost 10 bases, and 7 bases stayed unmatched. The germline CDR1 and CDR2 sequences are SGHDT and YYEEEE. The CDR3 consists of 13 residues.